A single sample gave rise to the 30 T cell receptor beta chains below, sequenced in a study of blood T cell repertoires in COVID-19. The assay was immunoSEQ multiplex PCR, and TCRdb's table has in-frame clones only and misses some. The data show about 200,000 clones, with around 89% seen just once and around 8.4% held by the top ten. What was sequenced was PBMCs or T cells enriched from blood (not recorded which). All receptors derive from a woman between 18 and 30 years old who had recovered from COVID-19.

V is TRBV19 and J is TRBJ1-5, with a tentative D call TRBD1 (5 bases). Germline CDR1 and CDR2: LNHDA and SQIVND (reference sequence). Trimming left V 2 bases short and J 6 bases short, with 20 bases between. This CDR3 region has 17 residues. Written as DNA, the CDR3 is TGTGCCAGTAGTATATCGTTCGCCAGAAAAAGGGGTCAGCCCCAGCATTTT. Translation gives CASSISFARKRGQPQHF.

The chain combines TRBV27 with TRBJ2-4; a possible D gene is TRBD2 (6 bases). Per the germline V gene, CDR1 is MNHEY and CDR2 is SMNVEV (reference sequence). This CDR3 is 16 amino acids long. V lost 0 bases and J 0 bases, leaving 9 bases between the germline ends. The CDR3 nucleotides are TGTGCCAGCAGTTTATCCCCGGGACTAGCCAAAAACATTCAGTACTTC. Its translation: CASSLSPGLAKNIQYF.

V and J are TRBV2 and TRBJ1-5; TRBD1 matches 8 bases. The CDR3 runs 14 residues. Germline values: CDR1 SNHLY, CDR2 FYNNEI. J was trimmed by 3 bases and V by 3 bases; bases with no gene match: 1. The CDR3 spells CASSDRGLNQPQHF. CDR3 in DNA: TGTGCCAGCAGTGACAGGGGGCTCAATCAGCCCCAGCATTTT. Full variable domain (rest looked up from reference TRBV2 and TRBJ1-5): EPEVTQTPSHQVTQMGQEVILRCVPISNHLYFYWYRQILGQKVEFLVSFYNNEISEKSEIFDDQFSVERPDGSNFTLKIRSTKLEDSAMYFCASSDRGLNQPQHFGDGTRLSIL.

The chain combines TRBV10-1 with TRBJ2-1; D perhaps matches TRBD1 (5 bases). The germline gives CDR1 WNHNN, CDR2 SYGVQD (reference sequence). CDR3 length: 12 residues. Trimming took 6 bases from V and 6 from J, leaving 9 bases between them. CDR3 sequence: CASSRAPNEQFF. The CDR3 DNA reads TGCGCCAGCAGCAGGGCTCCCAATGAGCAGTTCTTC.

This clone has a single count. This chain joins TRBV19 and TRBJ2-4, with D perhaps TRBD2 (7 bases). Germline lookup yields CDR1 LNHDA and CDR2 SQIVND (reference sequence). Trimming took off 2 bases at V and 10 bases at J, with 15 bases between the two ends. There are 14 residues in the CDR3. The CDR3 DNA reads TGTGCCAGTAGTATACTAGGGGGGGTTGGGATTCAGTACTTC. Its translation is CASSILGGVGIQYF.

This chain uses TRBV24-1 with TRBJ2-5, with 7 bases matching TRBD2. Looked up from germline, CDR1 is KGHDR and CDR2 is SFDVKD. With V trimmed by 4 bases and J by 5 bases, 9 bases remained unmatched. CDR3 length: 15 residues. CDR3 loop: CATSDRLAGQETQYF. The CDR3 region has the DNA TGTGCCACCAGTGACAGACTAGCTGGCCAGGAGACCCAGTACTTC.

The chain carries TRBV12-3 or TRBV12-4 and TRBJ1-2, with 8 bases identical to TRBD1. After removal of 7 bases from V and 7 bases from J, the junction contained 8 bases not matched to a gene. This CDR3 region has 13 residues. The CDR3 sequence: CASIHGQGGGYTF. DNA for the CDR3: TGTGCCAGCATTCACGGACAGGGAGGTGGCTACACCTTC.

The chain carries TRBV11-2 and TRBJ1-5; 7 positions match TRBD1. CDR1 and CDR2 from the germline V gene are SGHAT and FQNNGV. The CDR3 spans 14 residues. With V trimmed by 4 bases and J by 7 bases, 7 bases remained unmatched. CDR3 in amino acids: CASSSQGGRQPQHF. The CDR3 region has the DNA TGTGCCAGCAGCTCCCAGGGGGGTCGACAGCCCCAGCATTTT.

This clone has just a few counts. This chain connects TRBV29-1 to TRBJ2-1, with D perhaps matching TRBD1 (5 bases). The ends were cut back, 8 bases at V and 4 bases at J, with 12 bases in the middle. The CDR3 contains 12 residues. Germline V CDR1 and CDR2: SQVTM, ANQGSEA. CDR3 loop: CSSATEYNEQFF. The CDR3, as DNA: TGCAGCTCAGCGACAGAGTACAATGAGCAGTTCTTC.

V is TRBV28 and J is TRBJ2-7, with TRBD1 matching over 9 bases. Trimming removed 8 bases from V and 3 bases from J; junction bases left unmatched: 2. This CDR3 region has 12 residues. From germline, CDR1 is MDHEN and CDR2 SYDVKM. CDR3 nucleotides: TGTGCCAGCGGGACAGGGAACTACGAGCAGTACTTC. It specifies CASGTGNYEQYF. Combining the CDR3 with reference TRBV28 and TRBJ2-7 gives the whole variable domain DVKVTQSSRYLVKRTGEKVFLECVQDMDHENMFWYRQDPGLGLRLIYFSYDVKMKEKGDIPEGYSVSREKKERFSLILESASTNQTSMYLCASGTGNYEQYFGPGTRLTVT.

V is TRBV28 and J is TRBJ1-1, with D perhaps matching TRBD1 (5 bases). The CDR3 extends over 15 amino acids. V lost 6 bases to trimming and J lost 5 bases, with 19 bases between them. Germline V gene data show CDR1 as MDHEN and CDR2 as SYDVKM. The CDR3: CASSLRATGGTEAFF. In DNA, the CDR3 is TGTGCCAGCAGCCTTAGGGCTACAGGAGGGACTGAAGCTTTCTTT.

The chain employs TRBV6-6 and TRBJ1-3; no definite D call. The V and J ends lost 6 bases and 3 bases respectively, with 15 bases between them. The length of the CDR3 is 15 residues. CDR1 is MNHNY and CDR2 is SVGAGI in the germline V gene (reference sequence). CDR3 region: CASSYDFPGGNTIYF. The CDR3, as DNA: TGTGCCAGCAGCTATGACTTTCCGGGTGGAAACACCATATATTTT.

This sequence joins TRBV9 and TRBJ1-2; D uncertain. This CDR3 spans 15 amino acids. Trimming took 1 base from V and 2 from J, leaving 12 bases between them. Germline V gives CDR1 SGDLS, CDR2 YYNGEE. The CDR3 sequence: CASSVSGDWNYGYTF. Written as DNA, the CDR3 is TGTGCCAGCAGCGTATCCGGGGATTGGAACTATGGCTACACCTTC.

The chain joins TRBV28 to TRBJ1-3; weak D call: TRBD1 (6 bases). The CDR3 is made up of 16 amino acids. Trimming cost V 4 bases and J 1 base, with 14 bases left between them. The germline CDR1 and CDR2 sequences are MDHEN and SYDVKM. The chain's CDR3 is CASSSLGGGSGNTIYF. The DNA of the CDR3 is TGTGCCAGCAGTTCCTTAGGGGGTGGATCTGGAAACACCATATATTTT.

The CDR3 loop reads CASSSTAGSANTGELFF. CDR3 nucleotide sequence: TGTGCCAGCAGCTCCACGGCGGGAAGCGCGAACACCGGGGAGCTGTTTTTT. The chain couples TRBV5-6 to TRBJ2-2; weak D call: TRBD2 (6 bases). Germline assignment: CDR1 SGHDT and CDR2 YYEEEE. V was pared by 3 bases and J by 0 bases, with 15 bases between. The CDR3 spans 17 residues.

The count of this clone is one. J is TRBJ2-7 and V is TRBV4-1; 9 bases agree with TRBD1. Unmatched junction bases numbered 6, after V lost 1 base and J lost 5 bases. The CDR3 runs to 15 residues. Germline-derived CDR1 and CDR2 are MGHRA and YSYEKL. CDR3 region: CASSQAQGAAHEQYF. The CDR3, as DNA: TGCGCCAGCAGCCAAGCACAGGGGGCAGCTCACGAGCAGTACTTC.

The chain recombines TRBV6-5 with TRBJ2-7; D perhaps matches TRBD1 (5 bases). Deletions cut 8 bases from V and 2 bases from J, with 19 bases between. This CDR3 is built from 15 residues. Germline V gene sequence: CDR1 MNHEY, CDR2 SVGAGI. CDR3 loop: CASVPSTDSTYEQYF. Here the CDR3 DNA reads TGTGCCAGCGTCCCCTCGACAGATTCAACCTACGAGCAGTACTTC.

The chain is built from TRBV11-2 and TRBJ1-3; D is ambiguous. The germline V and J ends were trimmed by 5 bases and 0 bases, with 11 bases remaining between them. From germline, CDR1 is SGHAT and CDR2 FQNNGV. The CDR3 covers 15 residues. CDR3: CASSARVDSGNTIYF. The CDR3 bases are TGTGCCAGCAGCGCGCGGGTGGACTCTGGAAACACCATATATTTT.

In DNA, the CDR3 is TGTGCCAGCAGCTCACCCATAACACTAGAGCAGTTCTTC. Its translation is CASSSPITLEQFF. The rearrangement links TRBV11-2 to TRBJ2-1; no clear D. CDR1 and CDR2 from the germline V gene are SGHAT and FQNNGV. Deletions cut 4 bases from V and 10 bases from J, with 14 bases between. CDR3 length: 13 amino acids.

The CDR3 coding sequence is TGCGCCAGCAGCCAGGGGACAGGGACCACTGAAGCTTTCTTT. This codes for CASSQGTGTTEAFF. The chain combines TRBV4-1 with TRBJ1-1; 9 bases fit TRBD1. V shed 3 bases, J shed 4 bases, and the junction held 3 bases outside the gene matches. The CDR3 length is 14 residues. CDR1 and CDR2 (germline): MGHRA, YSYEKL.

This sequence joins TRBV6-5 and TRBJ1-4, with a possible D match to TRBD1 (5 bases). The CDR3 contains 14 residues. Trimming stripped 6 bases from V and 6 bases from J, with 14 bases between. CDR1 and CDR2 from the germline V gene are MNHEY and SVGAGI. The CDR3 region has the DNA TGTGCCAGCAGCAGGGAGGGGCGGTATGAAAAACTGTTTTTT. Its protein is CASSREGRYEKLFF.

This chain links TRBV9 with TRBJ2-2; D is uncertain. V was cut by 5 bases and J by 3 bases, with 8 bases left in between. The CDR3 totals 13 residues. In germline, CDR1 is SGDLS, CDR2 YYNGEE. In DNA form, the CDR3 reads TGTGCCAGCAGTTACGCGCACACCGGGGAGCTGTTTTTT. As protein: CASSYAHTGELFF.

In DNA, the CDR3 is TGTGCCAGCAGTTACTCGAGGGGGCGGTCCTACGAGCAGTACTTC. Residues: CASSYSRGRSYEQYF. The chain joins TRBV6-5 to TRBJ2-7; 7 positions match TRBD1. V trimming: 0 bases; J trimming: 1 base; junction bases outside the gene matches: 3. The CDR3 has 15 residues. Germline V gene lookup returns CDR1 MNHEY and CDR2 SVGAGI.

This sequence joins TRBV5-1 and TRBJ1-1; TRBD1 matches at 7 bases. Germline assignment: CDR1 SGHRS and CDR2 YFSETQ. V shed 2 bases and J 4 bases; nucleotides not matched to a gene: 2. The length of the CDR3 is 13 residues. As DNA, the CDR3 is TGCGCCAGCAGCTTCAACAGGGGCACTGAAGCTTTCTTT. It yields the protein CASSFNRGTEAFF.

V is TRBV29-1 and J is TRBJ2-7; 7 bases fit TRBD2. The V segment lost 7 bases and the J segment 3 bases; nucleotides outside the gene matches: 9. The CDR3 runs 13 residues. Germline V gene lookup returns CDR1 SQVTM and CDR2 ANQGSEA. This chain's CDR3 is CSALGGGNYEQYF. The CDR3 bases are TGCAGCGCGCTAGGCGGGGGTAACTACGAGCAGTACTTC.

This clone was seen a single time. The chain links TRBV27 to TRBJ1-6; D gene uncertain. This CDR3 comprises 13 residues. V lost 3 bases and J lost 8, with 8 bases in between. Germline V CDR1 and CDR2: MNHEY, SMNVEV (reference sequence). The DNA for the CDR3 is TGTGCCAGCAGTTTCTCGCGGGATTCACCCCTCCACTTT. Amino acids: CASSFSRDSPLHF.

The chain is built from TRBV9 and TRBJ2-2; 8 nucleotides match TRBD1. The CDR3 is made up of 16 amino acids. Germline-derived CDR1 and CDR2 are SGDLS and YYNGEE. With V trimmed by 0 bases and J by 6 bases, 7 bases remained unmatched. The CDR3 loop is CASSVADRVYAGELFF. The CDR3 coding sequence is TGTGCCAGCAGCGTAGCGGACAGGGTTTATGCCGGGGAGCTGTTTTTT.

This chain links TRBV5-7 with TRBJ1-3; D gene uncertain. TRBV5-7 is assigned to the ORF class and has an uncertain function. V lost 1 base and J lost 0, with 5 bases in between. The CDR3 runs to 14 residues. The CDR3: CASSLWSSGNTIYF. The CDR3 DNA reads TGTGCCAGCAGCTTGTGGAGCTCTGGAAACACCATATATTTT.

This sequence joins TRBV27 and TRBJ2-3, with 10 nucleotides matching TRBD2. Germline V gives CDR1 MNHEY, CDR2 SMNVEV (reference sequence). After removal of 4 bases from V and 5 bases from J, the junction contained 3 bases not matched to a gene. There are 14 residues in the CDR3. The chain's CDR3 is CASSYSGGGDTQYF. DNA of the CDR3: TGTGCCAGCAGTTACAGCGGGGGGGGAGATACGCAGTATTTT.

V gene TRBV20-1 combines with J gene TRBJ1-1; no clear D. The V and J ends lost 3 bases and 7 bases respectively, with 9 bases between them. Germline lookup yields CDR1 DFQATT and CDR2 SNEGSKA (reference sequence). The CDR3 runs 11 residues. CDR3 nucleotide sequence: TGCAGTGCTAGGCGTAGCTATGAAGCTTTCTTT. This encodes CSARRSYEAFF.